A selection of T cell receptor beta chains follows, all from one sample in a study of T-cell memory formation after mild COVID-19. Using its own MiXCR run on the 5' RACE reads, TCRdb lists one record per CDR3 protein. In the table there are approximately 450,000 distinct CDR3 sequences, roughly 18% of which are singletons. Sequencing used PBMCs or a T cell subset sorted from them (not recorded which). These TCRs come from an adult woman who had mild COVID-19 (a few samples of this study predate the infection). Cell type and time point are not known. Each CDR3 is given with its conserved first and last residue. D genes are given only for firm matches. Only some rows state a clone size, as once, few, many or a class for expanded clones.

TRBJ1-5 TRBV20-1 few . 15 CSARDGGAGNQPQHF TGCAGTGCTAGAGATGGTGGCGCAGGCAATCAGCCCCAGCATTTT
TRBJ1-2 TRBV14 few . 16 CASSQIAGELGYGYTF TGTGCCAGCAGCCAAATCGCCGGGGAACTAGGCTATGGCTACACCTTC
TRBJ2-1 TRBV6-2/TRBV6-3 . TRBD2 14 CASRSLAGLNEQFF TGTGCCAGCAGGAGTCTAGCGGGACTCAATGAGCAGTTCTTC
TRBJ2-5 TRBV4-1 few . 15 CASSQGGPFQETQYF TGCGCCAGCAGCCAAGGGGGACCGTTCCAAGAGACCCAGTACTTC
TRBJ2-1 TRBV4-2 few TRBD2 18 CASSQGLRGLAGDNEQFF TGTGCCAGCAGCCAAGGTCTAAGAGGGCTAGCGGGAGACAATGAGCAGTTCTTC
TRBJ2-3 TRBV20-1 . . 14 CSARAYSSTDTQYF TGCAGTGCTAGAGCCTACTCAAGCACAGATACGCAGTATTTT
TRBJ2-2 TRBV7-3 few TRBD1 14 CASSPQGATGELFF TGTGCCAGCAGCCCCCAGGGGGCCACCGGGGAGCTGTTTTTT
TRBJ2-4 TRBV18 . TRBD1 16 CASSPQTGGWKNIQYF TGTGCCAGCTCACCCCAAACAGGGGGCTGGAAAAACATTCAGTACTTC
TRBJ2-1 TRBV7-6 few . 16 CASSLGNLQGSNEQFF TGTGCCAGCAGCTTAGGCAACCTCCAGGGTTCCAATGAGCAGTTCTTC
TRBJ2-7 TRBV19 . . 14 CASSTPGRDYEQYF TGTGCCAGTAGTACACCGGGACGGGACTACGAGCAGTACTTC
TRBJ1-2 TRBV12-3/TRBV12-4 many . 11 CASSLDGGYTF TGTGCCAGCAGTTTGGACGGTGGCTACACCTTC
TRBJ2-1 TRBV20-1 . . 16 CSARGGRPSFYNEQFF TGCAGTGCTAGAGGGGGCAGGCCCTCTTTTTACAATGAGCAGTTCTTC
TRBJ2-5 TRBV29-1 . TRBD2 14 CSANGLALVETQYF TGCAGCGCCAACGGACTAGCGTTGGTTGAGACCCAGTACTTC
TRBJ2-3 TRBV3-1 few . 14 CASSRREVADTQYF TGTGCCAGCAGCCGACGGGAAGTCGCAGATACGCAGTATTTT
TRBJ1-5 TRBV7-8 few . 16 CASSSEASTSNQPQHF TGTGCCAGCAGCTCGGAGGCCTCGACGAGCAATCAGCCCCAGCATTTT
TRBJ2-1 TRBV5-1 . TRBD2 17 CASSPPTSGGSYNEQFF TGCGCCAGCAGCCCGCCGACTAGCGGGGGCTCCTACAATGAGCAGTTCTTC
TRBJ1-1 TRBV6-5 . TRBD1 16 CASSYFPGQGGTEAFF TGTGCCAGCAGTTACTTCCCGGGACAGGGAGGGACTGAAGCTTTCTTT
TRBJ1-6 TRBV20-1 . . 12 CSARGYDSPLHF TGCAGTGCTAGAGGGTACGATTCACCCCTCCACTTT
TRBJ2-1 TRBV3-1 . . 12 CATSGDYNEQFF TGTGCCACCTCCGGGGACTACAATGAGCAGTTCTTC
TRBJ2-1 TRBV7-3 few . 14 CASRATGLPNEQFF TGTGCCAGCAGGGCGACGGGGCTACCCAATGAGCAGTTCTTC
TRBJ2-7 TRBV20-1 . . 13 CSVRPGTTYEQYF TGCAGTGTTCGCCCCGGGACAACCTACGAGCAGTACTTC
TRBJ2-1 TRBV6-2/TRBV6-3 . TRBD1 15 CASSLNRDRGVEQFF TGTGCCAGCAGTTTGAACCGGGACAGGGGGGTAGAGCAGTTCTTC
TRBJ2-5 TRBV11-3 few TRBD1 15 CASSLDRDRQETQYF TGTGCCAGCAGCTTAGATCGGGACAGACAAGAGACCCAGTACTTC
TRBJ2-2 TRBV6-5 . TRBD2 16 CASSYGAGGPSGELFF TGTGCCAGCAGTTATGGAGCGGGAGGGCCGAGCGGGGAGCTGTTTTTT
TRBJ2-5 TRBV12-3/TRBV12-4 . . 15 CASSDNWDNQETQYF TGTGCCAGCAGTGATAATTGGGACAACCAAGAGACCCAGTACTTC
TRBJ2-7 TRBV3-1 . . 14 CASSQDLGLAEQYF TGTGCCAGCAGCCAAGATCTGGGGCTAGCCGAGCAGTACTTC
TRBJ2-2 TRBV6-4 many . 13 CASSDRGTGELFF TGTGCCAGCAGTGACAGGGGCACCGGGGAGCTGTTTTTT
TRBJ2-3 TRBV7-2 . . 15 CASSSQGRGTDTQYF TGTGCCAGCAGCTCCCAGGGGAGGGGCACAGATACGCAGTATTTT
TRBJ2-7 TRBV11-2 few TRBD2 13 CASSPGEGYEQYF TGTGCCAGCAGCCCCGGGGAGGGCTACGAGCAGTACTTC
TRBJ2-3 TRBV7-3 . . 16 CASSPVGQGGTDTQYF TGTGCCAGCAGCCCCGTTGGGCAGGGTGGCACAGATACGCAGTATTTT
TRBJ2-3 TRBV5-1 . TRBD1 19 CASSSSKQGAWSNTDTQYF TGCGCCAGCAGCTCGTCCAAACAGGGGGCCTGGTCTAACACAGATACGCAGTATTTT
TRBJ1-3 TRBV11-1 . . 14 CASSSGTSGNTIYF TGTGCCAGCAGCTCGGGGACATCTGGAAACACCATATATTTT
TRBJ1-4 TRBV7-9 . TRBD1 15 CASSLVRDRNEKLFF TGTGCCAGCAGCCTAGTCCGGGACAGGAATGAAAAACTGTTTTTT
TRBJ2-1 TRBV7-9 few TRBD2 15 CASSFGTSGKDEQFF TGTGCCAGCAGCTTCGGGACTAGCGGGAAAGATGAGCAGTTCTTC
TRBJ2-7 TRBV6-6 . TRBD2 15 CASISGLAETYEQYF TGTGCCAGCATATCCGGTCTAGCGGAGACCTACGAGCAGTACTTC
TRBJ2-3 TRBV9 . . 17 CASSPSSSSAGTDTQYF TGTGCCAGCAGCCCCTCCTCTAGTAGCGCGGGGACAGATACGCAGTATTTT
TRBJ2-7 TRBV5-1 few TRBD1 13 CASSTVTGDEQYF TGCGCCAGCAGTACTGTCACAGGGGACGAGCAGTACTTC
TRBJ2-5 TRBV7-2 . . 10 CASSIETQYF TGTGCCAGCAGCATAGAGACCCAGTACTTC
TRBJ2-7 TRBV12-3/TRBV12-4 few . 14 CASSSNWGFYEQYF TGTGCCAGCAGTTCTAACTGGGGGTTCTACGAGCAGTACTTC
TRBJ2-1 TRBV9 many TRBD2 15 CASSATSGSGYEQFF TGTGCCAGCAGCGCCACTAGCGGGAGTGGCTATGAGCAGTTCTTC
TRBJ1-5 TRBV2 few . 14 CASSAASPNQPQHF TGTGCCAGCAGTGCTGCCAGCCCCAATCAGCCCCAGCATTTT
TRBJ2-1 TRBV30 few TRBD2 17 CAGTGIKGLAAGNEQFF TGTGCCGGGACGGGTATTAAGGGACTAGCGGCAGGCAATGAGCAGTTCTTC
TRBJ2-6 TRBV5-1 . . 18 CASSFSRDGLSGANVLTF TGCGCCAGCAGCTTTTCCCGGGACGGCCTCTCTGGGGCCAACGTCCTGACTTTC
TRBJ1-4 TRBV4-3 few . 15 CASSQDWAGNEKLFF TGCGCCAGCAGCCAAGATTGGGCAGGAAATGAAAAACTGTTTTTT
TRBJ2-3 TRBV9 . . 15 CASSLIANTADTQYF TGTGCCAGCAGCCTCATCGCGAATACCGCAGATACGCAGTATTTT
TRBJ2-3 TRBV27 few TRBD2 14 CASRGREWADTQYF TGTGCCAGCAGGGGGCGGGAGTGGGCAGATACGCAGTATTTT
TRBJ1-1 TRBV12-3/TRBV12-4 . . 15 CASSPPVVNRPEAFF TGTGCCAGCAGTCCCCCGGTTGTGAACCGTCCTGAAGCTTTCTTT
TRBJ2-7 TRBV24-1 once TRBD1 14 CATSKQGETYEQYF TGTGCCACCAGTAAACAGGGGGAGACCTACGAGCAGTACTTC
TRBJ2-1 TRBV11-2 many . 13 CASSLGLHNEQFF TGTGCCAGCAGCTTAGGACTACACAATGAGCAGTTCTTC
TRBJ2-3 TRBV5-1 . TRBD2 15 CASSRRGGGTDTQYF TGCGCCAGCAGCCGCCGCGGGGGGGGTACAGATACGCAGTATTTT
TRBJ2-2 TRBV12-3/TRBV12-4 few TRBD2 16 CASSLGLAGPLGELFF TGTGCCAGCAGCCTGGGACTAGCGGGTCCCTTGGGGGAGCTGTTTTTT
TRBJ1-1 TRBV7-9 few . 12 CASSVTWGEAFF TGTGCCAGCAGCGTGACGTGGGGTGAAGCTTTCTTT
TRBJ2-2 TRBV6-5 few . 14 CASSYIVLTGELFF TGTGCCAGCAGTTATATAGTCCTCACCGGGGAGCTGTTTTTT
TRBJ1-1 TRBV20-1 . TRBD1 15 CSAREETGVNTEAFF TGCAGTGCTAGAGAAGAGACAGGGGTGAACACTGAAGCTTTCTTT